This TCR beta chain was profiled in a study of shared T cell receptors in the human thymus. Repertoires were generated with immunoSEQ multiplex PCR, while TCRdb's copy carries only in-frame clones and drops some. The data contain about 610,000 clones, around nine tenths of them singletons. Trimming removed 3 bases at V and 0 bases at J, with 19 bases between. The CDR3 sequence is 18 residues long. From germline, CDR1 is SGHTS and CDR2 YDEGEE. These same records also appear under a second study, on human thymus T cells. In that study: Thymus tissue was removed during corrective cardiac surgery. Repertoires from thymus and blood appeared to show biased V and J gene usage.

The source material was thymocytes. The receptor was isolated from a boy in the first two years of life with a congenital heart defect. The chain is built from TRBV5-8 and TRBJ2-1; tentative D call: TRBD2 (5 bases). The CDR3 coding sequence is TGTGCCAGCAGCTCCGCCACGATCATAGCGTTCTCCTACAATGAGCAGTTCTTC. Its translation is CASSSATIIAFSYNEQFF.